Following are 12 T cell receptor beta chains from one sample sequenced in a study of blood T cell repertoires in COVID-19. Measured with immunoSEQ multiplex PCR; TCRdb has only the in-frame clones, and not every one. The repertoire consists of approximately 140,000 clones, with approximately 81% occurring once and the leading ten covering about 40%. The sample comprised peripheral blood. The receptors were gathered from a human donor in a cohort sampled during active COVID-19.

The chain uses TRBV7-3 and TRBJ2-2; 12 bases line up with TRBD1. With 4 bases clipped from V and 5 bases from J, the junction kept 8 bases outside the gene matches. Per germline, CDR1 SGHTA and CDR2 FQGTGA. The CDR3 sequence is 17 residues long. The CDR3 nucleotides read TGTGCCAGCAGCTCTCAAGGGACAGGGGGCCAGACCGGGGAGCTGTTTTTT. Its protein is CASSSQGTGGQTGELFF.

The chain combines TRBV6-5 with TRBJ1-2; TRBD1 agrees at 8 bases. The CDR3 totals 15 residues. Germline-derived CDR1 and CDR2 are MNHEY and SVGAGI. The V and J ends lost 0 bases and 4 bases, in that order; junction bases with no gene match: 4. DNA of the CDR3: TGTGCCAGCAGTTACTCACAGGGGGGTGGCTATGGCTACACCTTC. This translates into CASSYSQGGGYGYTF.

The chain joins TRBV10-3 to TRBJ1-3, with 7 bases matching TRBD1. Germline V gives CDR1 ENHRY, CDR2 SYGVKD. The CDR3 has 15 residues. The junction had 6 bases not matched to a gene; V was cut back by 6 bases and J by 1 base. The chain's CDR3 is CAISPHRGSGNTIYF. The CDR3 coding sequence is TGTGCCATCAGCCCTCACAGGGGATCTGGAAACACCATATATTTT.

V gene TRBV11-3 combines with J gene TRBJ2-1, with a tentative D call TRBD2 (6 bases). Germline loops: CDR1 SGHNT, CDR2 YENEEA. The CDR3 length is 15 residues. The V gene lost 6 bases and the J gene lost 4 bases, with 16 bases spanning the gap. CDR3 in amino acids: CASRPTSPPYNEQFF. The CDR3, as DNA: TGTGCCAGCAGACCGACTAGTCCGCCTTACAATGAGCAGTTCTTC.

For the CDR3, the DNA is TGTGCCAGCTCACCGGGACAGGGGGTGTACGAGCAGTACTTC. It codes for CASSPGQGVYEQYF. The rearrangement links TRBV18 to TRBJ2-7; TRBD1 aligns across 11 bases. Germline CDR1 and CDR2: KGHSH and LQKENI. The CDR3 sequence is 14 residues long. V lost 3 bases to trimming and J lost 4 bases; unmatched junction nucleotides: 2. The full variable domain, completed using reference TRBV18 and TRBJ2-7, is NAGVMQNPRHLVRRRGQEARLRCSPMKGHSHVYWYRQLPEEGLKFMVYLQKENIIDESGMPKERFSAEFPKEGPSILRIQQVVRGDSAAYFCASSPGQGVYEQYFGPGTRLTVT.

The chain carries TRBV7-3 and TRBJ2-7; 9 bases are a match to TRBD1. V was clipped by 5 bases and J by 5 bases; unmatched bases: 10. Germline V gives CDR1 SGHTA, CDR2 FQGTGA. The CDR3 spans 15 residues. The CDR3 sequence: CASSPLGQGSDEQYF. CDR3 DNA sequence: TGTGCCAGCAGCCCACTCGGACAGGGGTCCGACGAGCAGTACTTC.

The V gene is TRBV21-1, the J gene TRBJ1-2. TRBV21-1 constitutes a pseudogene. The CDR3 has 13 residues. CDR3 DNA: TGTGCCAGCACCACCACCGGGAACTATGGCTACACCTTC. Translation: CASTTTGNYGYTF.

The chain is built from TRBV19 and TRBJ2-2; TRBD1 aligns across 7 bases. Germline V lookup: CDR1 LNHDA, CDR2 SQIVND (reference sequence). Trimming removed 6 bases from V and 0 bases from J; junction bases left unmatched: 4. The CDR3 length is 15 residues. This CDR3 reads CASRFGQANTGELFF. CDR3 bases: TGTGCCAGTAGATTTGGACAGGCGAACACCGGGGAGCTGTTTTTT.

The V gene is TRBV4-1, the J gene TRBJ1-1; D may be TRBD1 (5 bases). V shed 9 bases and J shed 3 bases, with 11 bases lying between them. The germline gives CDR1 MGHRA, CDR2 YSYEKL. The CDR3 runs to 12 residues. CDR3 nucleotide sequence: TGCGCCAGTCGCGCGGGGGACACTGAAGCTTTCTTT. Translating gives CASRAGDTEAFF.

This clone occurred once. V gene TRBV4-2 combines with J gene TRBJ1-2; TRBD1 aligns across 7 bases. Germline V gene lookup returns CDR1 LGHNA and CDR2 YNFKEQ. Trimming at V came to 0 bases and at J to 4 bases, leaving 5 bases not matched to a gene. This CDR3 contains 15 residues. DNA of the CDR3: TGTGCCAGCAGCCAAGATAAGGGACAGATCTATGGCTACACCTTC. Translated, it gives CASSQDKGQIYGYTF.

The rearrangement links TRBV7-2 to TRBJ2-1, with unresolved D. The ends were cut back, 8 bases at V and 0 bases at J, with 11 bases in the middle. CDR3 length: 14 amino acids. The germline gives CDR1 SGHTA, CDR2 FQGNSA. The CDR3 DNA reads TGTGCCAGCTTGTCCCCAATCTCCTACAATGAGCAGTTCTTC. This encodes CASLSPISYNEQFF.

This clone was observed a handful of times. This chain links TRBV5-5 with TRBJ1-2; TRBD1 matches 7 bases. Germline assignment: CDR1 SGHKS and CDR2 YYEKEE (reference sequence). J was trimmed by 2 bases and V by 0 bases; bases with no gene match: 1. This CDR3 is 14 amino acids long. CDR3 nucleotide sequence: TGTGCCAGCAGCTTGGGGGACAGCAACTATGGCTACACCTTC. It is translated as CASSLGDSNYGYTF.